Listed here are 30 T cell receptor beta chains from one sample, sequenced in a study of CD8 T cells in ankylosing spondylitis. TCRdb fed the 5' RACE reads into MiXCR, producing one record per CDR3 protein. Among roughly 150,000 distinct CDR3 sequences listed, about 6.7% were seen once. Source material: blood, either unsorted or a sorted T cell fraction (not recorded which). All receptors derive from a female donor with ankylosing spondylitis or in good health (not recorded which).

This clonotype was counted many times. CDR3 DNA sequence: TGCAGTGCTAGACTCCGGGTCTTGTATGGCTACACCTTC. Its translation is CSARLRVLYGYTF. The rearrangement joins TRBV20-1 to TRBJ1-2; D call uncertain. CDR3 length: 13 residues. Germline V CDR1 and CDR2: DFQATT, SNEGSKA (reference sequence). V lost 2 bases, J lost 5 bases, and 12 bases lay in between.

This clonotype has ten or more counts. V gene TRBV20-1 combines with J gene TRBJ2-3; TRBD2 might be the D (6 bases). CDR1 DFQATT and CDR2 SNEGSKA come from the germline V gene (reference sequence). V lost 6 bases to trimming and J lost 0 bases, with 16 bases between them. This CDR3 region has 15 residues. In DNA form, the CDR3 reads TGCAGTGCCCCTGCAACGGGGACTAGCACAGATACGCAGTATTTT. Translation gives CSAPATGTSTDTQYF.

This clonotype turned up a few times. Germline is not matched at one junction end, which may reflect a read error. V and J are TRBV20-1 and TRBJ1-1, with 9 nucleotides matching TRBD1. The CDR3 is 17 amino acids. Germline values: CDR1 DFQATT, CDR2 SNEGSKA (reference sequence). The CDR3 is CSAKTGTGIFPHTEAFF. CDR3 DNA: TGCAGCGCTAAGACCGGGACAGGGATTTTCCCTCACACTGAAGCTTTCTTT.

This clonotype was recorded many times. The rearrangement links TRBV6-1 to TRBJ2-7; 8 bases are shared with TRBD2. Germline values: CDR1 MNHNS, CDR2 SASEGT. Losses at the gene ends were 6 bases for V and 3 bases for J; bases not matched to a gene: 10. This CDR3 is built from 15 residues. CDR3 residues: CASRQHGRVGYEQYF. The CDR3 region has the DNA TGTGCCAGCAGACAACACGGGAGGGTCGGCTACGAGCAGTACTTC.

In this sample, this clonotype turned up many times. The chain combines TRBV7-3 with TRBJ2-7; D not resolved. CDR1 and CDR2 (germline): SGHTA, FQGTGA. The CDR3 consists of 15 residues. Between the trimmed V and J ends, which lost 3 bases and 0 bases, there was a span of 12 bases. CDR3 protein: CASSFRPGPSYEQYF. In DNA, the CDR3 is TGTGCCAGCAGCTTCCGCCCCGGGCCCTCCTACGAGCAGTACTTC.

A few counts support this clonotype. This chain joins TRBV7-2 and TRBJ1-1; 7 bases map to TRBD1. Germline V gene sequence: CDR1 SGHTA, CDR2 FQGNSA. After removal of 5 bases from V and 0 bases from J, the junction contained 12 bases not matched to a gene. The CDR3 length is 17 residues. CDR3 in DNA: TGTGCCAGCAGCCTGCTTGGACAGGCCTTCCTGAACACTGAAGCTTTCTTT. Translated, it gives CASSLLGQAFLNTEAFF.

This clonotype has a count of ten or more. In DNA form, the CDR3 reads TGTGCCAGCAGCTTGGGTCGGCCCGGCTACACCTTC. Amino acids: CASSLGRPGYTF. V gene TRBV5-8 combines with J gene TRBJ1-2; the D is unclear. Trimming took off 0 bases at V and 8 bases at J, with 8 bases between the two ends. This CDR3 has 12 residues. From germline, CDR1 is SGHTS and CDR2 YDEGEE.

This clonotype has at least ten counts. The chain couples TRBV27 to TRBJ2-3; 10 nucleotides agree with TRBD1. CDR1 and CDR2 from the germline V gene are MNHEY and SMNVEV (reference sequence). V shed 5 bases and J 6 bases; nucleotides not matched to a gene: 14. The CDR3 sequence is 17 residues long. This chain's CDR3 is CASSRTGTGAWLDTQYF. CDR3 DNA sequence: TGTGCCAGCAGTAGGACCGGGACAGGGGCATGGTTGGATACGCAGTATTTT.

This clonotype was recorded many times. DNA for the CDR3: TGTGCCAGCAGCCCCGTGGGCTACAATGAGCAGTTCTTC. It codes for CASSPVGYNEQFF. J is TRBJ2-1 and V is TRBV6-1; D gene unclear. The CDR3 has 13 amino acids. Germline CDR1 reads MNHNS; CDR2 reads SASEGT. Trimming shortened V by 6 bases and J by 3 bases, and 9 bases separated the two germline ends.

This clonotype has ten or more counts. This sequence joins TRBV5-1 and TRBJ1-1; no definite D call. The CDR3 runs to 15 residues. Germline V gene data show CDR1 as SGHRS and CDR2 as YFSETQ. Trimming took 0 bases from V and 1 from J, leaving 10 bases between them. The CDR3 DNA is TGCGCCAGCAGCTTGGCCGGCAGAGAGAACACTGAAGCTTTCTTT. It codes for CASSLAGRENTEAFF.

This clonotype was picked up many times. V is TRBV29-1 and J is TRBJ2-5; perhaps TRBD1 as D (5 bases). Trimming removed 5 bases from V and 1 base from J, with 8 bases in between. This CDR3 spans 12 amino acids. The germline CDR1 and CDR2 sequences are SQVTM and ANQGSEA. CDR3 sequence (DNA): TGCAGCGTTTCCAGGGCCCAAGAGACCCAGTACTTC. Translated, it gives CSVSRAQETQYF.

In this sample, this clonotype turned up many times. This chain uses TRBV12-3 or TRBV12-4 with TRBJ1-5, with D uncertain. V gave up 3 bases and J gave up 0 bases, with 3 bases separating them. This CDR3 region has 13 residues. CDR3 sequence (DNA): TGTGCCAGCAGTTTGAATAGCAATCAGCCCCAGCATTTT. Encoded protein: CASSLNSNQPQHF.

This clonotype was counted at least ten times. The rearrangement links TRBV14 to TRBJ2-1, with D tentatively TRBD1 (5 bases). Trimming removed 7 bases from V and 3 bases from J, with 16 bases in between. Looked up from germline, CDR1 is SGHDN and CDR2 is FVKESK. The CDR3 totals 15 residues. The CDR3 DNA follows: TGTGCCAGCACCAAGGGGCAGGGCCACTACAATGAGCAGTTCTTC. Its translation: CASTKGQGHYNEQFF.

Of note for this clonotype: This may come from a read error, since a much larger clone is one base off. The V and J genes are TRBV20-1 and TRBJ2-4; D possibly corresponds to TRBD2 (6 bases). Germline CDR1 and CDR2: DFQATT and SNEGSKA (reference sequence). There are 15 residues in the CDR3. V dropped 3 bases and J dropped 9 bases, with 21 bases sitting between them. CDR3 nucleotides: TGCAGTGCTAGTTATCCTCTTGGGGGAGGTGGCATTCAGTACTTC. This gives the protein CSASYPLGGGGIQYF.

This clonotype was found many times. V usage is TRBV10-2 and J usage is TRBJ2-1, with 9 bases matching TRBD2. Germline V gene data show CDR1 as WSHSY and CDR2 as SAAADI. This CDR3 has 15 residues. With 2 bases clipped from V and 10 bases from J, the junction kept 9 bases outside the gene matches. The CDR3 DNA is TGCGCCAGCAGTGAGCCTAGCGGGGTAACTAGGGAGCAGTTCTTC. Translated: CASSEPSGVTREQFF.

In its sample, this clonotype was seen many times. The chain has TRBV10-2 and TRBJ2-3; 9 bases align to TRBD2. Germline CDR1 reads WSHSY; CDR2 reads SAAADI. CDR3 size: 14 residues. J lost 5 bases, V lost 7 bases, and 7 bases had no gene match. DNA for the CDR3: TGCGCCAGCACTGCGGGGGGGCGGGGAGATACGCAGTATTTT. Protein product: CASTAGGRGDTQYF.

With respect to this clonotype: At one of its ends the junction is not consistent with the germline gene, which may arise from a read error. The rearrangement joins TRBV28 to TRBJ2-5, with D perhaps TRBD1 (6 bases). Germline CDR1 and CDR2: MDHEN and SYDVKM. The CDR3 sequence is 14 residues long. CDR3 sequence: CASSERTELETRYF. For the CDR3, the DNA is TGTGCCAGCAGTGAACGGACAGAATTAGAGACCCGGTACTTC.

This clonotype appeared many times. In DNA form, the CDR3 reads TGTGCCAGCAGCCCACCAGCGGCCAGGCGGAGGACTGAAGCTTTCTTT. This translates into CASSPPAARRRTEAFF. The chain employs TRBV7-2 and TRBJ1-1, with unresolved D. V was pared by 5 bases and J by 5 bases, with 21 bases between. The V gene's germline CDR1 is SGHTA and CDR2 FQGNSA. The CDR3 totals 16 residues.

This clonotype has ten or more counts. The V gene is TRBV7-2, the J gene TRBJ2-7, with D possibly TRBD2 on 6 matching bases. The CDR3 runs 15 residues. The germline CDR1 and CDR2 sequences are SGHTA and FQGNSA. Trimming took off 4 bases at V and 2 bases at J, with 15 bases between the two ends. The CDR3 DNA reads as TGTGCCAGCAGCTCGTTGGGACTTCTTACCTACGAGCAGTACTTC. Translating gives CASSSLGLLTYEQYF.

This clonotype was detected a few times. The V and J genes are TRBV7-9 and TRBJ2-5, with D hard to call. Deletions cut 1 base from V and 0 bases from J, with 15 bases between. Germline loops: CDR1 SEHNR, CDR2 FQNEAQ (reference sequence). There are 17 residues in the CDR3. Written as DNA, the CDR3 is TGTGCCAGCAGCTTAGGTCCAGGAACGATCCACCAAGAGACCCAGTACTTC. Translation: CASSLGPGTIHQETQYF.

This clonotype was observed at least ten times. The V call is TRBV9, the J call TRBJ2-5, with a tentative D call TRBD1 (6 bases). Trimming took 6 bases from V and 0 from J, leaving 15 bases between them. This CDR3 contains 15 residues. Germline CDR1 and CDR2: SGDLS and YYNGEE. CDR3 nucleotide sequence: TGTGCCAGCACGGTTTCGACAGGCAACCAAGAGACCCAGTACTTC. Amino acids: CASTVSTGNQETQYF.

A few counts support this clonotype. The chain uses TRBV7-9 and TRBJ2-3, with no clear D. With 7 bases removed from V and 11 bases from J, the gap between germline ends came to 19 bases. From germline, CDR1 is SEHNR and CDR2 FQNEAQ (reference sequence). The CDR3 length is 13 residues. The CDR3 DNA reads TGTGCCAGCACATCCAGCACTTCGCCGGGGCAGTATTTT. Protein sequence: CASTSSTSPGQYF.

This clonotype was detected many times. V gene TRBV4-2 combines with J gene TRBJ1-4; unclear D gene. The V end lost 0 bases, the J end lost 2 bases, and 10 bases lay between the germline ends. The CDR3 extends over 16 amino acids. Germline values: CDR1 LGHNA, CDR2 YNFKEQ. The CDR3 nucleotides read TGTGCCAGCAGCCAAGATCCCCGGCCGACTAATGAAAAACTGTTTTTT. Protein product: CASSQDPRPTNEKLFF.

This clonotype has ten or more counts. The chain has TRBV2 and TRBJ2-3; D could derive from TRBD1 or TRBD2 (5 bases each). Germline CDR1 is SNHLY and CDR2 is FYNNEI. The V and J ends lost 7 bases and 4 bases respectively, with 9 bases between them. The CDR3 length is 12 residues. The CDR3 DNA reads as TGTGCCAGCATGCAGGGACCAGATACGCAGTATTTT. This gives the protein CASMQGPDTQYF.

This clonotype occurred many times. The chain uses TRBV6-1 and TRBJ1-6; D gene ambiguous. The germline V gene has CDR1 MNHNS and CDR2 SASEGT. CDR3 size: 14 residues. Trimming removed 6 bases at V and 6 bases at J, with 12 bases between. The CDR3 spells CASRGEAINSPLHF. The CDR3 DNA is TGTGCCAGCAGGGGTGAAGCCATTAATTCACCCCTCCACTTT.

This clonotype was counted at least ten times. V gene TRBV28 combines with J gene TRBJ2-5; 12 nucleotides agree with TRBD2. This CDR3 has 16 residues. CDR1 is MDHEN and CDR2 is SYDVKM in the germline V gene. The ends lost 3 bases at V and 2 bases at J; junction bases unmatched: 4. CDR3 residues: CASSFIGLAGQETQYF. The CDR3 bases are TGTGCCAGCAGTTTCATAGGACTAGCGGGGCAAGAGACCCAGTACTTC.

Comment on this clonotype: A read error is possible here, since a much larger clone lies one base away. The rearrangement links TRBV18 to TRBJ1-1; D is perhaps TRBD1 (6 bases). Trimming cost V 3 bases and J 10 bases, with 15 bases left between them. CDR1 and CDR2 from the germline V gene are KGHSH and LQKENI. The CDR3 length is 13 residues. DNA of the CDR3: TGTGCCAGCTCACCTGACAGGATGGGTGTAGCTTTCTTT. Translated, it gives CASSPDRMGVAFF.

The sample holds many counts of this clonotype. The rearrangement joins TRBV13 to TRBJ1-4, with TRBD1 matching over 11 bases. Germline trimming cut 6 bases from V and 8 bases from J; bases unmatched to any gene: 8. Germline V gene data show CDR1 as PRHDT and CDR2 as FYEKMQ (reference sequence). The CDR3 is 15 amino acids. CDR3 sequence reads: CASRIRTGGKEKLFF. Here the CDR3 DNA reads TGTGCCAGCAGAATCAGGACAGGGGGCAAGGAAAAACTGTTTTTT.

This clonotype was counted ten times or more. V gene TRBV7-6 combines with J gene TRBJ2-5, with 8 bases matching TRBD1. The CDR3 spans 15 residues. Germline V lookup: CDR1 SGHVS, CDR2 FNYEAQ. The junction had 10 bases not matched to a gene; V was cut back by 5 bases and J by 5 bases. CDR3 nucleotide sequence: TGTGCCAGCAGCATAGGACAGGGAGCAAGGGAGACCCAGTACTTC. Its translation: CASSIGQGARETQYF.

This clonotype was recorded many times. The V call is TRBV5-1, the J call TRBJ1-2, with no clear D. CDR3 size: 15 residues. V was trimmed by 1 base and J by 4 bases, leaving 14 bases between them. The germline V gene encodes CDR1 SGHRS and CDR2 YFSETQ. This CDR3 is CASSLRGQKPYGYTF. As DNA, the CDR3 is TGCGCCAGCAGCTTGAGAGGTCAGAAACCCTATGGCTACACCTTC.